This T cell receptor beta chain was retrieved from a study of early T cells in non-severe SARS-CoV-2 infection. Study-level information: The input, bulk RNA from unsorted whole blood, was sequenced, and chains were unpaired.

There are a few counts of this clonotype. The antigen remains unidentified. Trimming removed 2 bases at V and 3 bases at J, with 8 bases between. Germline assignment: CDR1 SGHRS and CDR2 YFSETQ. The CDR3 loop spans 13 amino acids. Unique molecular identifier tags were affixed to discrete cDNA molecules. TCRdb reprocessed the 5' RACE reads via MiXCR and lists one record per CDR3 protein. The sample lists tens of thousands of distinct CDR3 sequences; 5% to 6.5% were seen once. Broader study findings: Database matching using VDJdb favored anti-spike CD8 responses, with private and CD4 specificities left missing.

V and J are TRBV5-1 and TRBJ1-1, with D possibly being TRBD1 (5 bases). The source is an adult who was a healthcare worker with PCR-confirmed SARS-CoV-2 infection or an uninfected control (not recorded which). Sample: whole blood, taken at baseline. This chain's CDR3 is CASSFIGDTEAFF. CDR3 nucleotides: TGCGCCAGCAGCTTTATAGGGGACACTGAAGCTTTCTTT.